The T cell receptor beta chain described here comes from a study of T cells in Graves' hyperthyroidism and ophthalmopathy. Study-level findings and limits: The model anticipated ophthalmopathy a median 6.5 months pre-onset.

As concerns this clonotype: Its specificity is unknown.

The CDR3 loop spans 15 amino acids. The germline V gene encodes CDR1 LNHDA and CDR2 SQIVND (reference sequence). V lost 5 bases to trimming and J lost 6 bases; unmatched junction nucleotides: 8. Template material for amplifying TCR beta CDR3 regions consisted of RNA transcripts. The TCR CDR3 first-round RT-PCR relied on the HTBI primer set. One entry per CDR3 protein, called by TCRdb with MiXCR from the multiplex PCR reads. Counted here are 350,000 to 450,000 distinct CDR3 sequences, more than 12% occurring once; the ten biggest clones make up 25% to 30%. Every diagnosis used clinical symptoms, serum thyroxine and TRAb, thyroid ultrasound and orbital computed tomography. An approximately 10 ml volume of fresh peripheral blood provided the PBMCs.

The specimen was blood. The TCR was taken from a man between 45 and 60 years old with Graves' ophthalmopathy. The genes are TRBV19 and TRBJ1-5; 9 bases are a match to TRBD1. CDR3 nucleotide sequence: TGTGCCAGTAGTTTCGAAGACAGGGGGAGTCAGCCCCAGCATTTT. Its protein is CASSFEDRGSQPQHF.